The source of this TCR beta chain is a study of OX40 agonist ivuxolimab in advanced cancers. At the level of the study: The dose-escalation group included hepatocellular carcinoma, melanoma, renal cell carcinoma and head and neck cancer. Participants, approximately 83% male, averaged about 56 years of age, ranging from roughly 23 to 90. Of the patients, three showed partial responses, one with hepatocellular carcinoma and two with cutaneous melanoma. Study-wide points: Among T cells, CD8+ cells averaged more expanded clones than CD4+ cells.

The data were produced by immunoSEQ multiplex PCR, yet TCRdb's version contains in-frame clones alone and is incomplete. This sample has some 95,000 clones, with under 95% found just once. The table lists this clone with a few counts. Its antigen is as yet unknown. Material: CD4+ or CD8+ T cells sorted from blood, obtained in a trial of the OX40 agonist ivuxolimab. This clonotype was obtained from an adult with an advanced solid tumor such as melanoma, head and neck, liver or kidney cancer.

The CDR3 sequence is CASSSYSDTQYF. DNA of the CDR3: TGTGCCAGCAGCTCCTATTCAGATACGCAGTATTTT. This sequence joins TRBV7-9 and TRBJ2-3; D gene uncertain. CDR1 SEHNR and CDR2 FQNEAQ come from the germline V gene (reference sequence). The CDR3 spans 12 residues. V lost 4 bases and J lost 4, with 6 bases in between.